This T cell receptor (beta chain) derives from a study of vaccination effects on CD4 cells after COVID-19. Study-wide findings and caveats: Early post-infection timepoints were absent, and convalescent patients were few.

Viral peptide pool expansion of antigen-specific CD4+ T cells preceded sequencing in the ViraFEST assay. Investigators separated out CD4+ T cells once about eleven days of culture had passed. Neither prior SARS-CoV-2 infection nor positive nucleocapsid antibodies were present in the vaccine recipients. J was trimmed by 1 base and V by 0 bases; bases with no gene match: 2. The germline CDR1 and CDR2 sequences are MDHEN and SYDVKM. There are 17 residues in the CDR3. The method was immunoSEQ multiplex PCR; TCRdb's version includes in-frame clones alone and lacks a portion of them. The repertoire holds around 41,000 clones, with 70% to 80% as singletons. Of note for this clone: Its antigen is currently unknown.

Sequenced material: CD4+ T cells from PBMCs cultured with SARS-CoV-2 spike peptides, taken before COVID-19 vaccination. The sequence was obtained from a human donor who received a COVID-19 vaccine. This sequence joins TRBV28 and TRBJ2-6; TRBD1 agrees at 8 bases. The CDR3, as DNA: TGTGCCAGCAGTTTATGGACAGGGGTGTCTGGGGCCAACGTCCTGACTTTC. Encoded protein: CASSLWTGVSGANVLTF.